The rows below give T cell receptor beta chains drawn from one sample of a study of blood T cells in healthy people across ages. MiXCR was run by TCRdb on the 5' RACE reads, yielding one entry per CDR3 protein. The repertoire consists of about 680,000 distinct CDR3 sequences, with over 45% occurring once and the leading ten covering 25% to 35%. The sample comprised blood. These receptors originate from a woman between 55 and 75 years old in good health. CDR3s include the opening cysteine and the closing phenylalanine or tryptophan. D genes are given only for firm matches. Expanded clones get a size class; other rows say once, few or many, or leave the size out.

v_call,j_call,d_call,clone_size,cdr3_nt,cdr3_aa
TRBV7-9,TRBJ2-3,TRBD2,NA,TGTGCCAGCAGCTCTAGCGGGAATACAGATACGCAGTATTTT,CASSSSGNTDTQYF
TRBV7-2,TRBJ1-6,NA,few,TGTGCCAGCAGCCCCCACAGGGTGAAGAATTCACCCCTCCACTTT,CASSPHRVKNSPLHF
TRBV3-1,TRBJ1-4,NA,NA,TGTGCCAGCAGCCTGGCAGAAGAAAAACTGTTTTTT,CASSLAEEKLFF
TRBV7-9,TRBJ2-7,NA,NA,TGTGCCAGCAGCTTAGTGTCGGACGGGAACTACGAGCAGTACTTC,CASSLVSDGNYEQYF
TRBV7-2,TRBJ2-1,NA,few,TGTGCCAGCAGCTGGGACACTAGCTCCTACAATGAGCAGTTCTTC,CASSWDTSSYNEQFF
TRBV6-6,TRBJ1-6,NA,NA,TGTGCCAGCAGTTACTCTGGGGTTCGGTCACCCCTCCACTTT,CASSYSGVRSPLHF
TRBV20-1,TRBJ1-5,NA,NA,TGCAGTGCTAGATTCCAACAGGCCCCAAATCAGCCCCAGCATTTT,CSARFQQAPNQPQHF
TRBV4-2,TRBJ2-7,NA,NA,TGTGCCAGCAGCGCCCGCCGACTAGTGGATGAGCAGTACTTC,CASSARRLVDEQYF
TRBV12-3/TRBV12-4,TRBJ2-3,TRBD2,NA,TGTGCCAGCAGTTTTATACCCCTGGGGTGGCGGGAGGGAACAGATGCGCAGTATTTT,CASSFIPLGWREGTDAQYF
TRBV29-1,TRBJ2-5,TRBD2,many,TGCAGCGTTGAGTTGCTAGCGGGAGCAGAGACCCAGTACTTC,CSVELLAGAETQYF
TRBV5-1,TRBJ2-3,NA,few,TGCGCCAGCAGCGGGATGCCCACAGATACGCAGTATTTT,CASSGMPTDTQYF
TRBV7-2,TRBJ2-4,TRBD2,NA,TGTGCCAGCAGCCCCGCGGGGGAGGGCCAGATTATAGCCAAAAACATTCAGTACTTC,CASSPAGEGQIIAKNIQYF
TRBV7-2,TRBJ2-6,NA,once,TGTGCCAGCAGCCCCACCGGGGGGCGCTTCGTTTCTGGGGCCAACGTCCTGACTTTC,CASSPTGGRFVSGANVLTF
TRBV27,TRBJ1-2,TRBD1,NA,TGTGCCAGCAGACCCGGGACAGGGGGCTACTATGGCTACACCTTC,CASRPGTGGYYGYTF
TRBV3-1,TRBJ2-2,TRBD1,NA,TGTGCCAGCAGCCGAAAGGGACAGGGGGCGAGAATCGGGGAGCTGTTTTTT,CASSRKGQGARIGELFF
TRBV9,TRBJ2-1,TRBD1,few,TGTGCCAGCAGCAAAGGGACAGGGGGCGCAGGGCTCCAGTTCTTC,CASSKGTGGAGLQFF
TRBV7-2,TRBJ2-1,NA,NA,TGTGCCAGCAGCTTAGTCACAGCGACGCAGTTCTTC,CASSLVTATQFF
TRBV19,TRBJ2-7,TRBD2,NA,TGTGCCAGTAGTCCCTCGGGCAGACTAGCGGGAGAGAGCTACGAGCAGTACTTC,CASSPSGRLAGESYEQYF
TRBV28,TRBJ2-7,TRBD1,NA,TGTGCCAGCATCAACAGGGGCTCCTACGAGCAGTACTTC,CASINRGSYEQYF
TRBV5-1,TRBJ2-7,TRBD2,few,TGCGCCAGCAGCGCGGGACTAGCGGTCTCCTACGAGCAGTACTTC,CASSAGLAVSYEQYF
TRBV30,TRBJ2-7,NA,NA,TGTGCCTGGAGAAGAGATAAGCGGAGAAGCTCCTACGAGCAGTACTTC,CAWRRDKRRSSYEQYF
TRBV6-2/TRBV6-3,TRBJ2-2,NA,NA,TGTGCCAGCAGTTCCCCAGCGGAGCGGTGGTTCGCCGGGGAGCTGTTTTTT,CASSSPAERWFAGELFF
TRBV20-1,TRBJ2-5,TRBD2,NA,TGCAGTGCTGCGAAGACTAGCGGGATAGAGACCCAGTACTTC,CSAAKTSGIETQYF
TRBV20-1,TRBJ2-7,NA,few,TGCAGTGCTAGCTGGCAGGGCCCCTACGAGCAGTACTTC,CSASWQGPYEQYF
TRBV5-1,TRBJ2-7,NA,NA,TGCGCCAGCAGCCCGTGGTTGCGGGGTACCTACGAGCAGTACTTC,CASSPWLRGTYEQYF
TRBV20-1,TRBJ2-3,NA,few,TGCAGTGCTAGCTCTGGGGGGACAGATACGCAGTATTTT,CSASSGGTDTQYF
TRBV3-1,TRBJ2-1,NA,few,TGTGCCAGCAGCCAAGTCCCGCGGAATGAGCAGTTCTTC,CASSQVPRNEQFF
TRBV13,TRBJ2-5,NA,few,TGTGCCAGCAGCTTGTTTCGGCAAGAGACCCAGTACTTC,CASSLFRQETQYF
TRBV6-1,TRBJ2-7,TRBD1,few,TGTGCCGCGGGGACAGGGCTAAACTACGAGCAGTACTTC,CAAGTGLNYEQYF
TRBV18,TRBJ1-1,TRBD1,NA,TGTGCCAGCGCCGACAGGGCCTCTTTTGAAGCTTTCTTT,CASADRASFEAFF
TRBV7-7,TRBJ2-7,NA,NA,TGTGCCAGCAGCTTAGCTTCGAGCACAGGGACCTACGAGCAGTACTTC,CASSLASSTGTYEQYF
TRBV21-1,TRBJ1-2,NA,NA,TGTGCCAGCAGTAGGGGCGGTGGTGGTGGCTACACCTTC,CASSRGGGGGYTF
TRBV20-1,TRBJ2-7,NA,NA,TGCAGTGCTAGAGAGTGGGCCTGGGAGCGGAAGAGCTCCTACAATGAGCAGTACTTC,CSAREWAWERKSSYNEQYF
TRBV20-1,TRBJ2-1,NA,once,TGCAGTGCTGCGAGGCCTGATAGGGGTTACAATGAGCAGTTCTTC,CSAARPDRGYNEQFF
TRBV5-1,TRBJ2-5,TRBD2,few,TGCGCCAGCAGCGCTCCTAGCGGGGGACAAGAGACCCAGTACTTC,CASSAPSGGQETQYF
TRBV20-1,TRBJ2-1,NA,few,TGCAGTGCTAGACTCGGTCACAATGAGCAGTTCTTC,CSARLGHNEQFF
TRBV7-2,TRBJ2-3,NA,NA,TGTGCCAGCAGCCTTCAGGAGGGTAGGACAGATACGCAGTATTTT,CASSLQEGRTDTQYF
TRBV29-1,TRBJ2-1,TRBD2,few,TGCAGCGTTGCGGGCGGGGGCTCCTACAATGAGCAGTTCTTC,CSVAGGGSYNEQFF
TRBV20-1,TRBJ2-3,TRBD1,NA,TGCAGTGCTAGAGACTTGACAGGGTTCGACACAGATACGCAGTATTTT,CSARDLTGFDTDTQYF
TRBV3-1,TRBJ2-3,TRBD2,many,TGTGCCAGCAGCCCTCGGACTAGCGGAACAGATACGCAGTATTTT,CASSPRTSGTDTQYF
TRBV12-3/TRBV12-4,TRBJ2-5,NA,many,TGTGCCACTCGGGGACCTCAAGAGACCCAGTACTTC,CATRGPQETQYF
TRBV5-1,TRBJ1-4,TRBD1,NA,TGCGCCAGCAGCTTGGAGGGACAGCTTAATGAAAAACTGTTTTTT,CASSLEGQLNEKLFF